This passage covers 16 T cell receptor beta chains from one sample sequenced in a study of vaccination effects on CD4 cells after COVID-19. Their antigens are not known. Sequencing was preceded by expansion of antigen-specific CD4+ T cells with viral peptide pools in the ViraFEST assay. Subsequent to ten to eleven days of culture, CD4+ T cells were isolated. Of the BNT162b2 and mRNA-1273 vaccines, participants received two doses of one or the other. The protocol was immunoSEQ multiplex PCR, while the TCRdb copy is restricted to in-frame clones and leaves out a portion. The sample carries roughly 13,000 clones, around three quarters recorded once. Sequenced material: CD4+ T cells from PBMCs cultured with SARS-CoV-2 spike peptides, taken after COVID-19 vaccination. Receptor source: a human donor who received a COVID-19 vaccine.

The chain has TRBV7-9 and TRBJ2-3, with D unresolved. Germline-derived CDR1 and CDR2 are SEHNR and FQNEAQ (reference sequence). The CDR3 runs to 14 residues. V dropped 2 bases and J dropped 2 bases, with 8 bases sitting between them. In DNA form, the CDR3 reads TGTGCCAGCAGCTTACAACCGGACACAGATACGCAGTATTTT. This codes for CASSLQPDTDTQYF.

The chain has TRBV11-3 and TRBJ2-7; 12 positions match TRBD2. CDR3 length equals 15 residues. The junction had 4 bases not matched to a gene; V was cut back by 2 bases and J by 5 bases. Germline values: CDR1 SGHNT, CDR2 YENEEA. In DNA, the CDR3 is TGTGCCAGCAGCTTATCGGGACTAGCGGGTCACGAGCAGTACTTC. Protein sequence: CASSLSGLAGHEQYF.

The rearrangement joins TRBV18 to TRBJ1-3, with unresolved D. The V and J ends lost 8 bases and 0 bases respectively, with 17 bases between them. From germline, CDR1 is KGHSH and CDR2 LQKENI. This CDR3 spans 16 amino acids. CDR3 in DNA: TGTGCCAGCGCCGAGGGCTCAACCCTCTCTGGAAACACCATATATTTT. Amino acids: CASAEGSTLSGNTIYF.

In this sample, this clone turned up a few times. The CDR3 DNA is TGTGCCTGGAGCACTTACAGGGGGCGTCTGAACACTGAAGCTTTCTTT. As protein: CAWSTYRGRLNTEAFF. The J gene is TRBJ1-1, the V gene TRBV30; TRBD1 agrees at 9 bases. The CDR3 is made up of 16 amino acids. Losses at the gene ends were 3 bases for V and 0 bases for J; bases not matched to a gene: 8. From germline, CDR1 is GTSNPN and CDR2 SVGIG (reference sequence).

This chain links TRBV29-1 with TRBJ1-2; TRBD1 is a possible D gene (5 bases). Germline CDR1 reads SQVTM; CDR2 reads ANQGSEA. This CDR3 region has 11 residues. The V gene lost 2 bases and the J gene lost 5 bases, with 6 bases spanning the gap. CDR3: CSVERGYGYTF. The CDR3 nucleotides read TGCAGCGTTGAAAGGGGTTATGGCTACACCTTC. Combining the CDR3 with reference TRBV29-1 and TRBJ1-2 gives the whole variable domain SAVISQKPSRDICQRGTSLTIQCQVDSQVTMMFWYRQQPGQSLTLIATANQGSEATYESGFVIDKFPISRPNLTFSTLTVSNMSPEDSSIYLCSVERGYGYTFGSGTRLTVV.

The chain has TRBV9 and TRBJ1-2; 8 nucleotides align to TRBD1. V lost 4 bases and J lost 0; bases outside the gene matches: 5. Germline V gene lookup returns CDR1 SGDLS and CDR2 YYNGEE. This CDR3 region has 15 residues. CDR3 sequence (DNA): TGTGCCAGCAGCCAGGGGGCTCCCGCTAACTATGGCTACACCTTC. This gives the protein CASSQGAPANYGYTF.

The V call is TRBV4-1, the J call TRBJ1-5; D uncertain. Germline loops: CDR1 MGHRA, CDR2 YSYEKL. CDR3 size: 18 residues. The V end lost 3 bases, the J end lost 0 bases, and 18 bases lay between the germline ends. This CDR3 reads CASSQTIGPVYSNQPQHF. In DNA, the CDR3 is TGCGCCAGCAGCCAGACGATAGGACCGGTTTATAGCAATCAGCCCCAGCATTTT.

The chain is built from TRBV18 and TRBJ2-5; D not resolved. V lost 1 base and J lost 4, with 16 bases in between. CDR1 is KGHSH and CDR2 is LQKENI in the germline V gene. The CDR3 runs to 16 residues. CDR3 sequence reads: CASSPQVGNIGETQYF. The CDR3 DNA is TGTGCCAGCTCACCACAAGTGGGCAATATAGGAGAGACCCAGTACTTC.

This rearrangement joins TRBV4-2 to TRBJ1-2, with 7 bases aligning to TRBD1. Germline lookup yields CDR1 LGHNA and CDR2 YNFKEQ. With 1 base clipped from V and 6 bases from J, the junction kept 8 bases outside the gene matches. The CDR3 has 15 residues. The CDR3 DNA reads TGTGCCAGCAGCCAAGCGACGGGCCAGGGGGATGGCTACACCTTC. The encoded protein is CASSQATGQGDGYTF.

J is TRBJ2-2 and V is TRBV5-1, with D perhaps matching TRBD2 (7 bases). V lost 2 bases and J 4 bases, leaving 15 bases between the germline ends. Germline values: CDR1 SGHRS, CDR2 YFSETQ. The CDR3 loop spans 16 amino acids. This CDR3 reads CASSFGGARSTGELFF. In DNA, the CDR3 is TGCGCCAGCAGCTTTGGGGGGGCGCGGAGCACCGGGGAGCTGTTTTTT.

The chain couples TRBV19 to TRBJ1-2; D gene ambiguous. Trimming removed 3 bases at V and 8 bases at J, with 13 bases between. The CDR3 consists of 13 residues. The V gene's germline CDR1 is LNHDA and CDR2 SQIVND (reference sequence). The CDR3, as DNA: TGTGCCAGTAGTATGTCCTCGGGCGGAGGCTACACCTTC. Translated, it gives CASSMSSGGGYTF.

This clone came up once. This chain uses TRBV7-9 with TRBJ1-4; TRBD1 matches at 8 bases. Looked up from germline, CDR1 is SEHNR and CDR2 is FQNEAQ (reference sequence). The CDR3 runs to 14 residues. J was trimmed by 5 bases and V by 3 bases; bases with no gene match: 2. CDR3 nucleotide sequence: TGTGCCAGCAGCTTGGACAGGGCAAATGAAAAACTGTTTTTT. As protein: CASSLDRANEKLFF.

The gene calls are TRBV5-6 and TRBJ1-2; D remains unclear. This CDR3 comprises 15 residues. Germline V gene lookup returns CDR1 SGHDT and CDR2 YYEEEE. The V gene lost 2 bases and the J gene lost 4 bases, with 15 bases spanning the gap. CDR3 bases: TGTGCCAGCAGCTTTGGGGATGGCGCTATCTATGGCTACACCTTC. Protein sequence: CASSFGDGAIYGYTF.

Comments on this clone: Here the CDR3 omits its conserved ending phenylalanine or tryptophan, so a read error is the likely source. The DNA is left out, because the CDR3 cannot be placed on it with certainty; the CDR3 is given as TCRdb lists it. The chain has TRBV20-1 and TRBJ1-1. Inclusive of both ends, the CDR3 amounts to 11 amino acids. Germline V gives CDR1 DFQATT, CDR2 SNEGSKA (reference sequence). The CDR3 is CSARLQGGSYL.

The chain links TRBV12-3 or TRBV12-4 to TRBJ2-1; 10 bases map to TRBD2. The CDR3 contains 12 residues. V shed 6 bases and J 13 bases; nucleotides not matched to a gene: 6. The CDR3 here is CASSQTSGLQFF. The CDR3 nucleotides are TGTGCCAGCAGCCAGACTAGCGGGCTACAGTTCTTC.

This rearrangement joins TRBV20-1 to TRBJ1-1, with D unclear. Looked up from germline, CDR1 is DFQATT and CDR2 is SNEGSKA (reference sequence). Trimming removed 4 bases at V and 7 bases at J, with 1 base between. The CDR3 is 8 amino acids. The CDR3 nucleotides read TGCAGTGCTAATGAAGCTTTCTTT. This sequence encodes CSANEAFF.